This T cell receptor beta chain is from a study of early T cells in non-severe SARS-CoV-2 infection. Overall study: Alpha and beta chains were unpaired, from unsorted whole-blood bulk RNA.

Attached unique molecular identifiers marked individual cDNA molecules. TCRdb ran MiXCR on the 5' RACE reads and lists one entry per CDR3 protein. The sample contains some 81,000 distinct CDR3 sequences, 7.5% to 10% of which appear only once. V shed 4 bases and J 8 bases; nucleotides not matched to a gene: 9. This CDR3 is 15 amino acids long. The chain joins TRBV12-3 or TRBV12-4 to TRBJ1-2; TRBD1 agrees at 11 bases. The source of this sequence is an adult who was a healthcare worker with PCR-confirmed SARS-CoV-2 infection or an uninfected control (not recorded which). The sequencing sample was made of whole blood. CDR3 protein: CASSSYPGTGGGYTF. The CDR3 bases are TGTGCCAGCAGTTCATACCCGGGGACAGGGGGAGGCTACACCTTC.